This T cell receptor beta chain was profiled in a study of blood T cell repertoires in COVID-19. Study-level background: There were acute and convalescent COVID-19 samples, and they came from the United States, Italy and Spain. PBMCs, B-cell-depleted T cells, or T cells were the source of the cDNA or gDNA that made up the material.

As originally analysed: Amplification from reference gene primers served as the basis for estimated nucleated cell counts. TCRdb keeps only in-frame clones here, not all; method: immunoSEQ multiplex PCR. V, J and clone size were drawn from that table, and D and trimming were deduced from the DNA. The sample contains 190,000 or so clones, more than 75% of which appear only once. The CDR3 loop spans 13 amino acids. CDR1 is SNHLY, CDR2 FYNNEI, per germline. V was cut by 7 bases and J by 0 bases, with 7 bases left in between. This clone has a single count. The TCR originated in a man in his sixties who had recovered from COVID-19. The V gene is TRBV2, the J gene TRBJ1-5; D uncertain. Specimen: peripheral blood. The CDR3 DNA follows: TGTGCCAGCAAACGGGATAGCAATCAGCCCCAGCATTTT. Amino acids: CASKRDSNQPQHF.